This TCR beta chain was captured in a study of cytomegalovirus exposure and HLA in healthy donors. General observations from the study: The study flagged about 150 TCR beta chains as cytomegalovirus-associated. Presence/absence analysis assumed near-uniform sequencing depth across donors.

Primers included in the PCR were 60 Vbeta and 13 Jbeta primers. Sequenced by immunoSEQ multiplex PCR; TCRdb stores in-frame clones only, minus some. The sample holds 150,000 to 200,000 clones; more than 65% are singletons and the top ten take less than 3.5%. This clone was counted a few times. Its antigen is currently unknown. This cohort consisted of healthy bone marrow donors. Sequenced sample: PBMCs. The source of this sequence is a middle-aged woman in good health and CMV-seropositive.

DNA of the CDR3: TGTGCCACCCAGCGGGGACAGGGATTAAACACTGAAGCTTTCTTT. It specifies CATQRGQGLNTEAFF. The V call is TRBV27, the J call TRBJ1-1; 9 bases map to TRBD1. The CDR3 spans 15 residues. Germline V gene sequence: CDR1 MNHEY, CDR2 SMNVEV (reference sequence). Losses at the gene ends were 10 bases for V and 2 bases for J; bases not matched to a gene: 11.